This T cell receptor (beta chain) was sequenced during a study of T cell responses to AZD1222 COVID-19 vaccine. Study-wide findings and caveats: Sampling that yielded the repertoires occurred only after the peak T cell response. Close to half of spike-specific TCRs reportedly recognize unmutated variant regions. At baseline, just a handful of AZD1222 recipients tested seropositive. Along spike, vaccine-associated CD4 TCRs were found throughout, with dominance at 160-218 and 743-854.

Only in-frame clones appear in the TCRdb table, and some are missing; sequencing was by immunoSEQ multiplex PCR. This table holds roughly 170,000 clones, around 90% found once. This clone appeared a few times. Antigen specificity is unknown. This receptor was taken from an adult in good health. The sample was peripheral blood, taken on day 0 of AZD1222 vaccination.

In DNA, the CDR3 is TGTGCCAGTAGTATAGTCCACTCTGGAAACACCATATATTTT. This sequence encodes CASSIVHSGNTIYF. The J gene is TRBJ1-3, the V gene TRBV19; no clear D gene. Looked up from germline, CDR1 is LNHDA and CDR2 is SQIVND (reference sequence). CDR3 size: 14 residues. V was trimmed by 1 base and J by 0 bases, leaving 4 bases between them.